This TCR beta chain was obtained from a study of blood T cell repertoires in COVID-19. Across the whole study: Acute and convalescent COVID-19 samples came from the United States, Italy and Spain. T cells, B-cell-depleted T cells, or PBMCs provided the cDNA or gDNA that served as material.

This CDR3 comprises 15 residues. CDR1 is SGHNT, CDR2 YYREEE, per germline (reference sequence). The V segment lost 2 bases and the J segment 6 bases; nucleotides outside the gene matches: 4. Authors' analysis steps: Researchers report that nucleated cell counts were estimated from reference gene primer amplification. TCRdb keeps only in-frame clones here, not all; method: immunoSEQ multiplex PCR. Clonal size and the V and J genes are those of that table, whereas D and trimming came from the DNA. The table records tens of thousands of clones, under 90% of them present only once. V is TRBV5-4 and J is TRBJ1-4; 10 bases agree with TRBD1. This TCR came from a man aged 45-65 years with active COVID-19. Material: peripheral blood. The CDR3 bases are TGTGCCAGCAGCTTTAGGGACAGGGGTGATGAAAAACTGTTTTTT. This sequence encodes CASSFRDRGDEKLFF. Based on the CDR3 plus reference TRBV5-4 and TRBJ1-4, the full variable domain is ETGVTQSPTHLIKTRGQQVTLRCSSQSGHNTVSWYQQALGQGPQFIFQYYREEENGRGNFPPRFSGLQFPNYSSELNVNALELDDSALYLCASSFRDRGDEKLFFGSGTQLSVL.